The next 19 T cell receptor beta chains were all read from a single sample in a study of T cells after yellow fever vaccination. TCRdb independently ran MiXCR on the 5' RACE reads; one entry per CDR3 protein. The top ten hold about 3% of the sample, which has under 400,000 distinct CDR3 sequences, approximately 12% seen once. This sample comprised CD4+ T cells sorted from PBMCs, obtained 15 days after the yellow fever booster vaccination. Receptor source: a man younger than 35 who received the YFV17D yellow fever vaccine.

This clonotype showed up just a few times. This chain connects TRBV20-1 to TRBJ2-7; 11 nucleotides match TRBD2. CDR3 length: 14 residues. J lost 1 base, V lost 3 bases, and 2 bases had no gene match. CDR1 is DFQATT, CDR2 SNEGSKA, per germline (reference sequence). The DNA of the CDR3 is TGCAGTGCTAGTATAGCGGGGGGGTCCTACGAGCAGTACTTC. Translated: CSASIAGGSYEQYF.

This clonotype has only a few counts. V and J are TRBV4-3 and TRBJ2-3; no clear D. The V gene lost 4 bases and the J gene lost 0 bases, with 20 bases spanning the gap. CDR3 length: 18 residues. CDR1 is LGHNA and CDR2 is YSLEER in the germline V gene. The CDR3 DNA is TGCGCCAGCAGCCGAGAGGCCGGTAGGAGTATTAGCACAGATACGCAGTATTTT. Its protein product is CASSREAGRSISTDTQYF.

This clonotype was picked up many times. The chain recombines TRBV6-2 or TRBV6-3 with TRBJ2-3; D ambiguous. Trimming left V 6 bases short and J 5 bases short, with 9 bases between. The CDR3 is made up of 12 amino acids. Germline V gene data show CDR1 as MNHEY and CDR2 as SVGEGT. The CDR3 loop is CASSAVGDTQYF. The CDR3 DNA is TGTGCCAGCAGCGCGGTGGGAGATACGCAGTATTTT.

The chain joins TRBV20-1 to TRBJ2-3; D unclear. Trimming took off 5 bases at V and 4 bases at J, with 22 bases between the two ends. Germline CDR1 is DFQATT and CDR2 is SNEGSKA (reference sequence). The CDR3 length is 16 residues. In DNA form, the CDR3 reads TGCAGTGCTCCGCCGCTAGACCCTTCACTCCCAGATACGCAGTATTTT. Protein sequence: CSAPPLDPSLPDTQYF.

The CDR3 region has the DNA TGTGCCAGGGACCAGCTAAAGGGTCAGCCCCAGCATTTT. Translating gives CARDQLKGQPQHF. The rearrangement links TRBV6-4 to TRBJ1-5; D is undetermined. The CDR3 runs to 13 residues. CDR1 is MRHNA, CDR2 SNTAGT, per germline. Trimming left V 9 bases short and J 6 bases short, with 15 bases between.

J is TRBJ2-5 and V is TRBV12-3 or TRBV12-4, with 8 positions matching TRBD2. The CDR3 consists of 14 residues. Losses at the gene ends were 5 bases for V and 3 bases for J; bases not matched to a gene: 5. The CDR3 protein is CASSRRSGEETQYF. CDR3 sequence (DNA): TGTGCCAGCAGTCGCCGTAGCGGGGAAGAGACCCAGTACTTC.

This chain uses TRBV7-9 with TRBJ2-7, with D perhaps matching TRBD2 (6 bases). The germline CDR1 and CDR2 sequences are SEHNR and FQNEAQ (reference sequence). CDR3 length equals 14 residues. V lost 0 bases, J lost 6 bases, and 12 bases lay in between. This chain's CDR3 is CASSLAGGDGEQYV. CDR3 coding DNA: TGTGCCAGCAGCTTAGCGGGCGGGGATGGCGAGCAGTACGTC.

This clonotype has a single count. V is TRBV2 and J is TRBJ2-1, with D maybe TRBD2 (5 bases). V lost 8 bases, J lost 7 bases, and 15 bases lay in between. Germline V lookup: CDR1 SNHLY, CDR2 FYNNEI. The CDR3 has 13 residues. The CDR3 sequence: CASDRTWGNEQFF. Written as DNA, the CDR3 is TGTGCCAGCGATAGGACTTGGGGTAATGAGCAGTTCTTC.

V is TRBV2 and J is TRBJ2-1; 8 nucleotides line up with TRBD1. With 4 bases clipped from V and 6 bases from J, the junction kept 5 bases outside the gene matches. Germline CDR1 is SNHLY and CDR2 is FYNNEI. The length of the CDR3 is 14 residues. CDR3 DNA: TGTGCCAGCAGTGTGAGGGACAGGACCAATGAGCAGTTCTTC. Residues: CASSVRDRTNEQFF.

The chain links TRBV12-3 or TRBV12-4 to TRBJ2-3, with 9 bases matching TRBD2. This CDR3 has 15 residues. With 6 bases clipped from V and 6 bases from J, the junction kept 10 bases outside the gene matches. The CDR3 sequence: CASSGLAGFRDTQYF. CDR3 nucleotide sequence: TGTGCCAGCAGCGGGCTAGCGGGGTTCCGCGATACGCAGTATTTT.

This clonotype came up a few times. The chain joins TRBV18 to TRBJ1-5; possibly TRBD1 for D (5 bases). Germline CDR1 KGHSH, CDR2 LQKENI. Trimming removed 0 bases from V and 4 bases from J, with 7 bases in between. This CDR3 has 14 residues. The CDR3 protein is CASSPPEGNQPQHF. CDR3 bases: TGTGCCAGCTCACCACCTGAGGGGAATCAGCCCCAGCATTTT.

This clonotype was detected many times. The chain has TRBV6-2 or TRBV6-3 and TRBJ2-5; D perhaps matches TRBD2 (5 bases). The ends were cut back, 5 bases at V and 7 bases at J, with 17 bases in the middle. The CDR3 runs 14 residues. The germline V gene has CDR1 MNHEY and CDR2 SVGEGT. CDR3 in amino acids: CASSRSGALGTQYF. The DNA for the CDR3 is TGTGCCAGCAGTAGGAGCGGAGCCCTTGGGACCCAGTACTTC.

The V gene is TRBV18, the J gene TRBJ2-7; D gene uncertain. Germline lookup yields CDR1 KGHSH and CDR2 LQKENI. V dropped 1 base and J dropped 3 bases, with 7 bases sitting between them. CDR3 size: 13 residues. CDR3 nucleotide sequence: TGTGCCAGCTCACCACAGAGAAACTACGAGCAGTACTTC. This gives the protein CASSPQRNYEQYF.

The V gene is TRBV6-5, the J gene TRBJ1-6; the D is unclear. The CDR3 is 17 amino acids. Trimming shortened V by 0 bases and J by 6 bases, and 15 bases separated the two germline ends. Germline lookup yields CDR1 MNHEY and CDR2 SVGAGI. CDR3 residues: CASSYSTGVSGNSPLHF. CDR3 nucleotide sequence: TGTGCCAGCAGTTACTCGACCGGGGTCAGTGGTAATTCACCCCTCCACTTT.

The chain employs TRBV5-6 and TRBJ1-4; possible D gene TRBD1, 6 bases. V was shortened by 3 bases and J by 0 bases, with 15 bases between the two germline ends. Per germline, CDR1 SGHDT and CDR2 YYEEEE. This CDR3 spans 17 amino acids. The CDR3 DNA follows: TGTGCCAGCAGCTCGCAGGGGACGTTCGCAACTAATGAAAAACTGTTTTTT. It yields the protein CASSSQGTFATNEKLFF.

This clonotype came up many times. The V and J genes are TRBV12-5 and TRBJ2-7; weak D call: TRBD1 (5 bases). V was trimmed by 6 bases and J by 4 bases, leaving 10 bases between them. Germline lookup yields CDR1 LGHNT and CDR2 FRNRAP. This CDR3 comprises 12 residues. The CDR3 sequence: CASGRANYEQYF. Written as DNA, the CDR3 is TGTGCTAGTGGCAGGGCGAATTACGAGCAGTACTTC.

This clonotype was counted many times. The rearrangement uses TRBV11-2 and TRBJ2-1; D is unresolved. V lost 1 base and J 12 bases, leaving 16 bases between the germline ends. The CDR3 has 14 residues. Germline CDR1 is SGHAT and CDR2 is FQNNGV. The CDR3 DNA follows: TGTGCCAGCAGCTTAGGAGACTTCACCTCCGGGCAGTTCTTC. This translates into CASSLGDFTSGQFF. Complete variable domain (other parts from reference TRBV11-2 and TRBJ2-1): EAGVAQSPRYKIIEKRQSVAFWCNPISGHATLYWYQQILGQGPKLLIQFQNNGVVDDSQLPKDRFSAERLKGVDSTLKIQPAKLEDSAVYLCASSLGDFTSGQFFGPGTRLTVL.

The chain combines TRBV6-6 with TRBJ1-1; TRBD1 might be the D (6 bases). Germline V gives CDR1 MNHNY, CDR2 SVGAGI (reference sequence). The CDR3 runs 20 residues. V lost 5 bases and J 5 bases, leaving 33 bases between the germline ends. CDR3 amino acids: CASSPTLIIGGARGVTEAFF. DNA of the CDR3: TGTGCCAGCAGTCCGACACTTATTATAGGGGGAGCCCGAGGTGTAACTGAAGCTTTCTTT.

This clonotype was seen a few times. The CDR3 DNA reads as TGTGCCAGCAGTTTATCTAGCTTCTCCTACAATGAGCAGTTCTTC. This gives the protein CASSLSSFSYNEQFF. The V call is TRBV12-3 or TRBV12-4, the J call TRBJ2-1; possible D gene TRBD2, 5 bases. V shed 2 bases and J shed 0 bases, with 8 bases lying between them. The CDR3 consists of 15 residues.